This section outlines one TCR beta chain sequence together with its context. Measured with immunoSEQ multiplex PCR; TCRdb has only the in-frame clones, and not every one. The sample includes about 120,000 clones, approximately 90% of them seen just once. This specimen belongs to a study of CD4+ T cells in melanoma. This CDR3 has 14 amino acids. The V gene end was trimmed by 3 bases and the J gene end by 7 bases; junction bases not matched to a gene: 7. The germline V gene has CDR1 SGDLS and CDR2 YYNGEE. The genes are TRBV9 and TRBJ2-3; 8 bases line up with TRBD2. The source of this sequence is a human donor with melanoma. The sample consisted of peripheral blood. CDR3 DNA sequence: TGTGCCAGCAGCGCACGGGGGGGTACGAATACGCAGTATTTT. It yields the protein CASSARGGTNTQYF.